The source of this TCR beta chain is a study of blood T cell repertoires in COVID-19. Background on the study: COVID-19 samples from acute and convalescent phases originated in the United States, Italy and Spain. Sources were T cells, B-cell-depleted T cells, or PBMCs; the material itself was cDNA or gDNA.

Profiling relied on immunoSEQ multiplex PCR, and the TCRdb table lists in-frame clones only, not all of them. The sample has about 60,000 clones; around four fifths are singletons. This clone appeared a single time. Trimming left V 7 bases short and J 1 base short, with 12 bases between. The germline gives CDR1 MNHEY, CDR2 SVGAGI. The CDR3 covers 14 residues. The chain joins TRBV6-5 to TRBJ2-3, with a possible D match to TRBD2 (6 bases). This sequence originates from a human donor in a cohort sampled during active COVID-19. The specimen sequenced was peripheral blood. The CDR3 DNA reads as TGTGCCAGCACGGGAGCGCTGGGCACAGATACGCAGTATTTT. This sequence encodes CASTGALGTDTQYF.